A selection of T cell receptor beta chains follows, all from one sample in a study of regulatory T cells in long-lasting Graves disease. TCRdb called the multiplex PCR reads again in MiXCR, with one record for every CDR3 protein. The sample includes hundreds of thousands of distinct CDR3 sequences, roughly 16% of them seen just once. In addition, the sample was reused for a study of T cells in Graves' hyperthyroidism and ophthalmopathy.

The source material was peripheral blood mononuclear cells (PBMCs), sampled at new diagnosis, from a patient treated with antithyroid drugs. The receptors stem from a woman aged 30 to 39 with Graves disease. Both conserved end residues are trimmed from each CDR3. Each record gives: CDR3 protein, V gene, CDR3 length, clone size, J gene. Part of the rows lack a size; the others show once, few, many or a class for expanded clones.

ASRPTGYHPEQY TRBV2 12 many TRBJ2-7
ASSLTGGGDPRRTQY TRBV7-2 15 . TRBJ2-5
ATSGLAATPGELF TRBV24-1 13 . TRBJ2-2
ASSPGTDNEQF TRBV18 11 many TRBJ2-1
ASLRGTIMDTEAF TRBV6-2/TRBV6-3 13 . TRBJ1-1
ASSETPVHEQY TRBV2 11 many TRBJ2-7
ASSSRRTPNEKLF TRBV3-1 13 . TRBJ1-4
ASSAETLNYGYT TRBV25-1 12 . TRBJ1-2
ASSLGTANEQF TRBV27 11 few TRBJ2-1
ASSISGMIYNEQF TRBV7-3 13 few TRBJ2-1
ASSLAPGVTDTQY TRBV7-2 13 many TRBJ2-3
SVPGLGYNEQF TRBV29-1 11 . TRBJ2-1
ASGRKGNTEAF TRBV27 11 few TRBJ1-1
ASSFMVVSYNEQF TRBV5-1 13 many TRBJ2-1
ASSPGVMDYGYT TRBV7-9 12 many TRBJ1-2
ASSLTGASGRTDTQY TRBV7-9 15 many TRBJ2-3
ASSRQGATSPLH TRBV6-1 12 . TRBJ1-6
ASSPLNKGYEQY TRBV7-9 12 many TRBJ2-7
ASRGTGTPYEQY TRBV28 12 many TRBJ2-7
ASRTGLAGSKTQY TRBV2 13 . TRBJ2-5
SAPDPRAPSGGQF TRBV20-1 13 . TRBJ2-1
ASSEVFPPTGGGEQF TRBV6-1 15 . TRBJ2-1
AWSRVEQY TRBV30 8 many TRBJ2-7
ASSRDRGLTGELF TRBV6-1 13 many TRBJ2-2
ASSSWTGDGYT TRBV5-1 11 many TRBJ1-2
ASSVGIGSGTEAF TRBV9 13 few TRBJ1-1
SASSLLAVSGDTQY TRBV20-1 14 . TRBJ2-3
ASSRDRKYEQY TRBV2 11 many TRBJ2-7
ASNLDSLSEAF TRBV19 11 . TRBJ1-1
ASSETGTGGSEQY TRBV10-1 13 few TRBJ2-7
ASSQARQGLAEAF TRBV4-1 13 few TRBJ1-1
ASSLQGRASDTQY TRBV27 13 few TRBJ2-3
ASSEQISGNTIY TRBV2 12 . TRBJ1-3
ASSADSLGTDTQY TRBV18 13 . TRBJ2-3
ASTRNGDYEQY TRBV19 11 few TRBJ2-7
ASAWEVGPSSTGELF TRBV12-5 15 many TRBJ2-2
SARRGSAGEQY TRBV20-1 11 . TRBJ2-7
ASSSSGTLGEQY TRBV11-2 12 many TRBJ2-7
ASSPGTAQDTQY TRBV5-1 12 once TRBJ2-3
SAPLTRFGEQY TRBV20-1 11 . TRBJ2-7
ASSFDWTYEQC TRBV6-2/TRBV6-3 11 . TRBJ2-7
ASGLVRSGLYNEQF TRBV12-5 14 many TRBJ2-1
ASRQQGFAGNTIY TRBV6-1 13 . TRBJ1-3
ASRQLGQFYGYT TRBV6-1 12 many TRBJ1-2
ASSEWSEQF TRBV2 9 many TRBJ2-1
ASSVSGRAQF TRBV6-2/TRBV6-3 10 many TRBJ2-1
AISEFGGMNTEAF TRBV10-3 13 many TRBJ1-1
ASSIQGPNTEAF TRBV13 12 few TRBJ1-1
ASSDQGPHQPQH TRBV28 12 many TRBJ1-5
AWSVFGADFRSSYNEQF TRBV30 17 few TRBJ2-1
ASSSTGSISYEQY TRBV6-2/TRBV6-3 13 many TRBJ2-7
ASSLYGRTNTEAF TRBV7-9 13 many TRBJ1-1
ASSANWDSSYGYT TRBV6-4 13 many TRBJ1-2
ASSHNPGKYEQY TRBV12-3/TRBV12-4 12 many TRBJ2-7
ASSPGQVQETQY TRBV18 12 few TRBJ2-5
ATSGLGTPNTGELF TRBV24-1 14 . TRBJ2-2
ATGLAGGEQY TRBV24-1 10 few TRBJ2-7